This note documents a single T cell receptor (beta chain) sequence. Its antigen is not known. CDR1 and CDR2 from the germline V gene are MNHEY and SMNVEV (reference sequence). The CDR3 consists of 14 residues. Unmatched junction bases numbered 3, after V lost 5 bases and J lost 2 bases. The PCR used 60 Vbeta and 13 Jbeta primers. Only in-frame clones appear in the TCRdb table, and some are missing; sequencing was by immunoSEQ multiplex PCR. Among approximately 130,000 clones listed, around nine tenths were seen once. This specimen comes from a study of cytomegalovirus exposure and HLA in healthy donors. Study-level information: Clustering assigned over 70% of the approximately 400 genotyped donors to the Caucasian-associated ancestry cluster. Study results and caveats: In a later analysis, specific HLA alleles were associated with 16,000 or so TCR beta sequences at a 0.05 false discovery rate. Sequencing artifact likely explains a cluster of highly shared sequence variants. Several V segments, TRBV6-2 and TRBV6-3 among them, could not be told apart and were dropped.

The sample taken for sequencing was PBMCs. The rearrangement uses TRBV27 and TRBJ1-2, with 9 bases lining up with TRBD1. This TCR came from a woman aged 30 to 39 in good health and CMV-seronegative. CDR3 nucleotides: TGTGCCAGCAGTATAGGGACAGGGAACTATGGCTACACCTTC. Protein sequence: CASSIGTGNYGYTF.